Below, 6 T cell receptor beta chains from the same sample are listed, as sequenced in a study of blood T cell repertoires in COVID-19. Libraries were prepared by immunoSEQ multiplex PCR; TCRdb keeps only in-frame clonotypes and omits some of them. The table records under 85,000 clones, about four fifths of them present only once. Sequenced input: peripheral blood. These receptors came from a middle-aged man with acute or convalescent COVID-19.

This sequence joins TRBV4-3 and TRBJ1-1; a weak D match, TRBD1 (5 bases). Germline V gene data show CDR1 as LGHNA and CDR2 as YSLEER. The CDR3 sequence is 16 residues long. Trimming removed 0 bases at V and 1 base at J, with 12 bases between. CDR3 DNA: TGCGCCAGCAGCCAAGAGGGTGCAGGGTGGAACACTGAAGCTTTCTTT. Protein sequence: CASSQEGAGWNTEAFF.

A few counts support this clone. V is TRBV21-1 and J is TRBJ1-1. TRBV21-1 is annotated as a pseudogene. The CDR3 loop spans 15 amino acids. CDR3 protein: CASSKGWGEFTEAFF. As DNA, the CDR3 is TGTGCCAGCAGCAAAGGGTGGGGGGAGTTCACTGAAGCTTTCTTT.

The CDR3 is CASRHQGRTVEQYF. DNA of the CDR3: TGTGCCAGCAGGCATCAGGGCAGGACGGTCGAGCAGTACTTC. The V call is TRBV28, the J call TRBJ2-7, with D perhaps TRBD1 (5 bases). The CDR3 runs 14 residues. Germline V CDR1 and CDR2: MDHEN, SYDVKM. V dropped 6 bases and J dropped 6 bases, with 18 bases sitting between them.

This rearrangement joins TRBV6-5 to TRBJ1-2; no definite D call. The CDR3 extends over 15 amino acids. Per germline, CDR1 MNHEY and CDR2 SVGAGI. V was cut by 2 bases and J by 4 bases, with 14 bases left in between. The CDR3 region is CASSYGQAYGYGYTF. In nucleotides, the CDR3 is TGTGCCAGCAGTTACGGCCAGGCGTATGGCTATGGCTACACCTTC.

The genes are TRBV3-1 (or the pseudogene TRBV3-2) and TRBJ1-4; weak D call: TRBD1 (5 bases). The V gene's germline CDR1 is LGHDT and CDR2 YNNKEL (reference sequence). Trimming took 5 bases from V and 0 from J, leaving 19 bases between them. The CDR3 contains 18 residues. CDR3 sequence reads: CASSVRQLNAATNEKLFF. The CDR3 bases are TGTGCCAGCAGCGTTAGACAGCTCAACGCCGCAACTAATGAAAAACTGTTTTTT.

CDR3 residues: CASSVVGGYNEQFF. As DNA, the CDR3 is TGTGCCAGCAGCGTCGTGGGGGGCTACAATGAGCAGTTCTTC. The chain joins TRBV6-5 to TRBJ2-1; possibly TRBD2 for D (6 bases). V lost 6 bases and J lost 3, with 12 bases in between. Per germline, CDR1 MNHEY and CDR2 SVGAGI. There are 14 residues in the CDR3.